This entry is about one T cell receptor (beta chain). Its antigen is currently unknown. These data belong to a study of cytomegalovirus exposure and HLA in healthy donors. Study-wide points: HLA alleles were associated with roughly 15,000 TCR beta sequences in a later analysis at 0.05 false discovery rate. Analyzed later, most CMV-associated TCR beta chains appeared HLA-restricted. TRBV6-2, TRBV6-3 and some other V segments were excluded as indistinguishable.

CDR3 length equals 15 residues. The germline V gene encodes CDR1 SGHRS and CDR2 YFSETQ. V trimming: 3 bases; J trimming: 4 bases; junction bases outside the gene matches: 7. The PCR employed 60 Vbeta primers together with 13 Jbeta primers. Authors' analysis steps: In a later analysis, the count reached 75 million to 90 million unique TCR beta chains, with roughly 9.9 million shared. Here immunoSEQ multiplex PCR was the method, and the copy in TCRdb shows in-frame clones only, minus some. The V and J calls and clone size come from that table; D and trimming were worked out from the DNA. The sample has approximately 130,000 clones; over 70% are singletons.

The receptor was derived from a woman aged 55-75 years in good health and CMV-seropositive. Sequencing input: PBMCs. The chain carries TRBV5-1 and TRBJ1-2; TRBD1 aligns across 9 bases. The CDR3 DNA follows: TGCGCCAGCAGCTCCTTAACAGGGGGCTTCTATGGCTACACCTTC. It codes for CASSSLTGGFYGYTF. The whole variable domain, filled in from reference TRBV5-1 and TRBJ1-2, reads KAGVTQTPRYLIKTRGQQVTLSCSPISGHRSVSWYQQTPGQGLQFLFEYFSETQRNKGNFPGRFSGRQFSNSRSEMNVSTLELGDSALYLCASSSLTGGFYGYTFGSGTRLTVV.